This T cell receptor beta chain was identified during a study of T-cell reconstitution after alpha-beta-depleted transplantation in children. Unique molecular identifiers were built into the TCRbeta library. TCRdb passed the PCR reads through MiXCR, listing each CDR3 protein once. The table lists fewer than 1 million distinct CDR3 sequences, 15% to 20% of them singletons. This clonotype was observed at least ten times. Its antigen is undetermined. Trimming cost V 0 bases and J 5 bases, with 7 bases left between them. Germline V gene data show CDR1 as SGHDT and CDR2 as YYEEEE. The CDR3 spans 13 residues. General study points: Roughly two months post-transplant, alpha-beta T cells reportedly originated from several hundred graft clones that had expanded. The origin of high day-60 TCRbeta diversity in some patients lay in surviving recipient T cells and thymic progenitors.

The sequence was obtained from a male patient under 18 who had a stem cell transplant for acute lymphoblastic leukemia, so the T cells may come from the graft donor. The sequencing here drew on PBMCs, mostly from graft donor cells, taken 360 days after TCRalphabeta/CD19-depleted stem cell transplant. This chain connects TRBV5-6 to TRBJ2-3; D gene uncertain. The CDR3, as DNA: TGTGCCAGCAGCTTGGTAAGGGAAGATACGCAGTATTTT. This gives the protein CASSLVREDTQYF.